This TCR beta chain emerged from a study of monozygotic twins with inflammatory bowel disease (dated by TCRdb to between 2019 and 2020). As for the study more broadly: The full study comprised approximately 28 monozygotic twin pairs: nine German pairs (four IBD-concordant, five IBD-discordant) and 19 IBD-discordant Danish pairs. Within discordant pairs, disease-associated traits were sought mainly by comparing IBD patients with their genetically identical healthy co-twins. Each individual had, on average, about 151 000 unique TCRalpha sequences and 181 000 unique TCRbeta sequences available for analysis.

CDR3 length: 14 amino acids, cysteine to phenylalanine. The protein alone is recorded here. Based on the germline V gene (reference sequence), the CDR1 and CDR2 sequences are SGHKS and YYEKEE. Findings and caveats that apply to the study as a whole: IBD patients shared fewer clonotypes with other individuals than healthy twins did, most markedly in patients showing signs of disease activity. The results gave no support for a single strong signal or clonotype linked to IBD. Different T cell subtypes could not be distinguished in the analysis. Because patients were on differing immunosuppressive treatments, the repertoires may have picked up extra background noise and inter-individual variability. IBD patients had lower TCRbeta repertoire diversity, measured by the inverse Simpson index, than their healthy co-twins. Repertoire similarity did not differ between concordant and discordant twins, which could be due to limited statistical power.

To prepare the library, 5' RACE was applied. For each TCR library, approximately 3,700 ng of total RNA was used. For each sample, cDNA synthesis was carried out in eight separate reactions using SMARTScribe reverse transcriptase. During cDNA synthesis, template switching was used to introduce unique molecular identifiers that contained a 6-nucleotide sample barcode. Two nested PCRs of approximately 16 and 10 cycles amplified the TCRalpha and TCRbeta cDNA, and bead purification followed each PCR. Before amplification, the cDNA was both treated with uracil DNA-glycosylase and purified with the QIAquick PCR purification kit. In the second PCR, Illumina TruSeq-compatible adapters and sample-specific barcodes were added. Library quality and concentration were checked on TapeStation and Qubit, and libraries were pooled at approximately 5 ng each. The pooled libraries were sequenced with 2 x 100 bp reads and custom sequencing primers on an Illumina HiSeq2500 single-index Rapid Run. As for how the authors treated the data: UMI-based consensus assembly with MiGEC version 1.2.6 was used to correct PCR and sequencing errors. MiXCR version 2.1.1 was used to carry out V(D)J alignment, clonotype assembly and CDR3 extraction. Normalisation of gene usage, clonotype sharing and MAIT/NKT TCR abundance was achieved by analysing the top 1000, 10 000 and 20 000 clonotypes per sample. After downsampling to 27 000 UMIs, diversity was calculated as the inverse Simpson index using the vegan R package. Paired Mann-Whitney U tests were applied to discordant twin pairs, with Benjamini-Hochberg correction for multiple testing. TCRdb reprocessed the reads and assigns one entry to each CDR3 protein sequence, leaving out DNA. In this record, the V and J calls reflect TCRdb's handling and not the investigators' own analysis. This sample's listing comprises 200,000 to 250,000 distinct CDR3 sequences. Approximately 1.6% of the sample is taken by the ten largest.

Remarks on this clonotype: Its recognized antigen is unknown.

A roughly 2.5 ml peripheral blood sample was drawn into PAXgene tubes per donor and stored at -80°C. Without any T cell sorting, total RNA was extracted from whole blood using the PAXgene blood miRNA kit on an automated QIAcube. Peripheral blood from monozygotic twin pairs who were concordant or discordant for inflammatory bowel disease underwent deep TCRalpha and TCRbeta repertoire profiling using unique molecular barcoding. For every twin pair, smoking habits were documented, and each individual was categorised as a current, former or never smoker. The chain joins TRBV5-5 to TRBJ1-5. The source is a human donor with ulcerative colitis or Crohn's disease, or a healthy co-twin of an affected twin (not recorded which). The sequenced material came from blood. The CDR3 is CASSSSSRNQPQHF.